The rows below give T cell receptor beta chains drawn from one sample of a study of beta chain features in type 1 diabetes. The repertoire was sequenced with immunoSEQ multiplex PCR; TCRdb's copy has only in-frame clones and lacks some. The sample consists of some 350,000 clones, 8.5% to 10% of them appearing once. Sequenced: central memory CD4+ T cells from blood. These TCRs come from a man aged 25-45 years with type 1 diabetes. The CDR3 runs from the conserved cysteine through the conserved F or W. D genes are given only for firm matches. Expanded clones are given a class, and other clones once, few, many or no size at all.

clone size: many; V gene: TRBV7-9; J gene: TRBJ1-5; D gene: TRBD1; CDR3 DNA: TGTGCCAGCAGCGGAGGACAGGTTCAGCCCCAGCATTTT; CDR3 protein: CASSGGQVQPQHF
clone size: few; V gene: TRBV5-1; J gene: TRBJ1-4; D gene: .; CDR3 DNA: TGCGCCAGCAGCAGAGCCCCTGGACAACAACCGAATGAAAAACTGTTTTTT; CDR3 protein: CASSRAPGQQPNEKLFF
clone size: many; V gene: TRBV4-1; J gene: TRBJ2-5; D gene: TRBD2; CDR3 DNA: TGCGCCAGCCGATTACTAGCGGGGCATCAAGAGACCCAGTACTTC; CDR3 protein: CASRLLAGHQETQYF
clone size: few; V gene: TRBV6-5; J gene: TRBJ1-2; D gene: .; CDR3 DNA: TGTGCCACCGAAGGCTATGGCTACACCTTC; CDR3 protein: CATEGYGYTF
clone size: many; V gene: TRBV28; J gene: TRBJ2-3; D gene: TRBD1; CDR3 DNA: TGTGCCAGCAGTTTACAGGGGGTATATACGCAGTATTTT; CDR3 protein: CASSLQGVYTQYF
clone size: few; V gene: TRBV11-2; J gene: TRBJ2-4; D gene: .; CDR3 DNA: TGTGCCAGCAGCTTAGCGGGTGAAAACATTCAGTACTTC; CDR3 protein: CASSLAGENIQYF
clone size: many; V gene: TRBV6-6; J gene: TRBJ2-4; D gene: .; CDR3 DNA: TGTGCCAGCAGTTACTTGGGGAGATCGGCCAAAAACATTCAGTACTTC; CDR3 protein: CASSYLGRSAKNIQYF
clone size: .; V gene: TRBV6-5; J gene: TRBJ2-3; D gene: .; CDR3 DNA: TGTGCCAGCACCAACACAGATACGCAGTATTTT; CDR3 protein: CASTNTDTQYF
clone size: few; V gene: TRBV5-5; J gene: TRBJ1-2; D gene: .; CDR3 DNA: TGTGCCAGCAGCCTGGCATCTGCTAACTATGGCTACACCTTC; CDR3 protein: CASSLASANYGYTF
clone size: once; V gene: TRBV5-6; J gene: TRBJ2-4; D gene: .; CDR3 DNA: TGTGCCAGCAGCTCCTGGTCTATGATCCTTGGAAACATTCAGTACTTC; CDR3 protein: CASSSWSMILGNIQYF
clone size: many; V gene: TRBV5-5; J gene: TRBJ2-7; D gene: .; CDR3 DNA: TGTGCCAGCAGCCCGAACGGGGAGAGTGGGGCCTTC; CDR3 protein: CASSPNGESGAF
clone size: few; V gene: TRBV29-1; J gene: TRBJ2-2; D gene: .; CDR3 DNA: TGCAGCTCGGGACCGGGACCTAGCGCGAACACCGGGGAGCTGTTTTTT; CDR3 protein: CSSGPGPSANTGELFF
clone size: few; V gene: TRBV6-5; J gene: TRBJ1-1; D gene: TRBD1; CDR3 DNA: TGTGCCACCACTATCAGACAGGGCACTGAAGCTTTCTTT; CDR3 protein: CATTIRQGTEAFF
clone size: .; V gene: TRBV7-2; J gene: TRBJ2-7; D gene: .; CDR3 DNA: TGTGCCAGCAGCGATGGGGGAGGAGTCTACGAGCAGTACTTC; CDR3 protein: CASSDGGGVYEQYF
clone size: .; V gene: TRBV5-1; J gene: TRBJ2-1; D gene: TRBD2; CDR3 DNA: TGCGCCAGCAGCCCCATGACTAGCGGGAGTCTCTACAATGAGCAGTTCTTC; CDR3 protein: CASSPMTSGSLYNEQFF
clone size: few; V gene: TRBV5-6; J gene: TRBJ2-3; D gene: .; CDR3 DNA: TGTGCCAGCAGCTCCTTTTCCACAGATACGCAGTATTTT; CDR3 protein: CASSSFSTDTQYF
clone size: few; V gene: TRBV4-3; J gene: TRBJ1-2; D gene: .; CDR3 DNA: TGCGCCAGCAGCCAAATCGACAGCGAGTCTGGGGGCTACACCTTC; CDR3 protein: CASSQIDSESGGYTF
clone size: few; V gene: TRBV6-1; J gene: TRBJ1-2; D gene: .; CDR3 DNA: TGTGCCAGCAGTGAACGGAAAGGGGCTACTTCCAACTATGGCTACACCTTC; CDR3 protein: CASSERKGATSNYGYTF
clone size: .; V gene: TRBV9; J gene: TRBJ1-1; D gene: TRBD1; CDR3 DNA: TGTGCCAGCAGCGCGTCAACACAGGGGCTAAACACTGAAGCTTTCTTT; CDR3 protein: CASSASTQGLNTEAFF
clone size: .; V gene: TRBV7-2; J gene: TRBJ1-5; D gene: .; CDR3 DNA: TGTGCCAGCAGCTTAGACAGGTTGAGTGGTCAGCCCCAGCATTTT; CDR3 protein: CASSLDRLSGQPQHF
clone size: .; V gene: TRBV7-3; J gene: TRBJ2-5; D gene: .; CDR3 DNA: TGTGCCAGCAGCTTGGGGGTGCGGTCAGAGACCCAGTACTTC; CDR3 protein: CASSLGVRSETQYF
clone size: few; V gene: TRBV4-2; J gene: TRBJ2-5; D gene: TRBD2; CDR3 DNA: TGTGCCAGCAGCCAAGCCGGGACTAGCGGGATCTTATTAGAGACCCAGTACTTC; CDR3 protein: CASSQAGTSGILLETQYF
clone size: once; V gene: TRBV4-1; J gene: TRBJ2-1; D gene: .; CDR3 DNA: TGCGCCAGCAGCCAAAATTGGGGTTGGGGTGAGCAGCTCTTC; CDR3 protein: CASSQNWGWGEQLF
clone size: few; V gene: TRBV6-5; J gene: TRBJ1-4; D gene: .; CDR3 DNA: TGTGCCAGCAGTTACTCGGGATCCCTTAGAGAAAAACTGTTTTTT; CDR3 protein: CASSYSGSLREKLFF
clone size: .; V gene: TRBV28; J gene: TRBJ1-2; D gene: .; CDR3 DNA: TGTGCCAGCAGTTTAAAGACGGGTTCTTCCTATGGCTACACCTTC; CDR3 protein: CASSLKTGSSYGYTF
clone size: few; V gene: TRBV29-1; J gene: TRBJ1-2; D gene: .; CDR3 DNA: TGCAGCGTTGAAGATCAAAGCTATGGCTACACCTTC; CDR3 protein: CSVEDQSYGYTF
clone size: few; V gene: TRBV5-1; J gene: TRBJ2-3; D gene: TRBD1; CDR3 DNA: TGCGCCAGCAGCTCTGGACAGGGCCCCACAGATACGCAGTATTTT; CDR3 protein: CASSSGQGPTDTQYF
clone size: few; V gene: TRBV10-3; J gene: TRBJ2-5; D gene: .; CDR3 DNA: TGTGCCATCAGTCAGGCGGGACAGATCCAAGAGACCCAGTACTTC; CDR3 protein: CAISQAGQIQETQYF
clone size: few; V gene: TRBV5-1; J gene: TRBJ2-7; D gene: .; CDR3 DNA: TGCGCCAGCAGCTTGGCCAGTACAGGGAATTCCTACGAGCAGTACTTC; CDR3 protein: CASSLASTGNSYEQYF
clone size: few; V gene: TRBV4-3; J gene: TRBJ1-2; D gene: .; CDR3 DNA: TGCGCCAGCAGCCAAGGGACAGAGAGGCCCCACTTC; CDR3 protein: CASSQGTERPHF
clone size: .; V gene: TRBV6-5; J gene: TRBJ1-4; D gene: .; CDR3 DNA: TGTGCCAGCAGTTACAGGGGGGATCGGCTGTTTTTT; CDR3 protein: CASSYRGDRLFF
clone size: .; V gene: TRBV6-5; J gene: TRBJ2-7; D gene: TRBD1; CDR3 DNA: TGTGCCAGCAGTTACAGGTTGACAGGGGGATGGGGCGAGCAGTACTTC; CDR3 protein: CASSYRLTGGWGEQYF
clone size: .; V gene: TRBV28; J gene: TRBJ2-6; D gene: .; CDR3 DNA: TGTGCCAGCAGCCTCAGGGTCACTGGGGCCAACGTCCTGACTTTC; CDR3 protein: CASSLRVTGANVLTF
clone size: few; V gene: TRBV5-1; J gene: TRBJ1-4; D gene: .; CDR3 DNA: TGCGCCAGCAGCTTAAGTTACAGAGATAATGAAAAACTGTTTTTT; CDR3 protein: CASSLSYRDNEKLFF
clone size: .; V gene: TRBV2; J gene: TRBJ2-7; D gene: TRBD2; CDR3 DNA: TGTGCCAGCAGTGGTGGCGGGGGATCCTACGAGCAGTACTTC; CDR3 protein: CASSGGGGSYEQYF
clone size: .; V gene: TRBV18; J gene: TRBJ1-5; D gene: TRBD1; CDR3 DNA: TGTGCCAGCTCACCACCTGGGTCAGGGGGTCAGCCCCAGCATTTT; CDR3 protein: CASSPPGSGGQPQHF
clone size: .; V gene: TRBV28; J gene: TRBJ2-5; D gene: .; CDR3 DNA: TGTGCCAGCAGTGGCAGCGGGACAGCTCAAGAGACCCAGTACTTC; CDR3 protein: CASSGSGTAQETQYF
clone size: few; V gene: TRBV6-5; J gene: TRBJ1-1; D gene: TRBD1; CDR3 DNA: TGTGCCAGCAGAGAACAGGGGGCGCGGGCTTTCTTT; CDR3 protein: CASREQGARAFF
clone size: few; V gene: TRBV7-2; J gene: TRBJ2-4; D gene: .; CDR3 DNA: TGTGCCAGCAGCTTAGATAGGACCAAAAACATTCAGTACTTC; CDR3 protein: CASSLDRTKNIQYF
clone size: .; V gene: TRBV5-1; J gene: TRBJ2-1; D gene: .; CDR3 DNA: TGCGCCAGCAGCCCCGGCGGTGGGGGCTCTTACAATGAGCAGTTCTTC; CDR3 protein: CASSPGGGGSYNEQFF
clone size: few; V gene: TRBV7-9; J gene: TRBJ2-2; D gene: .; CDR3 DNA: TGTGCCAGCAGCGTGGACAGCCTCACCGGGGAGCTGTTTTTT; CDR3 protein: CASSVDSLTGELFF
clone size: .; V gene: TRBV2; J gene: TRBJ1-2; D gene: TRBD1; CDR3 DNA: TGTGCCAGCAGTTTCCTACAGGGGGCAAACTATGGCTACACCTTC; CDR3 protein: CASSFLQGANYGYTF
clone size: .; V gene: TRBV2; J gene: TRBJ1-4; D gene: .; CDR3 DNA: TGTGCCAGCAGTGGACCGGATGGGTCGGAAAAACTGTTTTTT; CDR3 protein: CASSGPDGSEKLFF